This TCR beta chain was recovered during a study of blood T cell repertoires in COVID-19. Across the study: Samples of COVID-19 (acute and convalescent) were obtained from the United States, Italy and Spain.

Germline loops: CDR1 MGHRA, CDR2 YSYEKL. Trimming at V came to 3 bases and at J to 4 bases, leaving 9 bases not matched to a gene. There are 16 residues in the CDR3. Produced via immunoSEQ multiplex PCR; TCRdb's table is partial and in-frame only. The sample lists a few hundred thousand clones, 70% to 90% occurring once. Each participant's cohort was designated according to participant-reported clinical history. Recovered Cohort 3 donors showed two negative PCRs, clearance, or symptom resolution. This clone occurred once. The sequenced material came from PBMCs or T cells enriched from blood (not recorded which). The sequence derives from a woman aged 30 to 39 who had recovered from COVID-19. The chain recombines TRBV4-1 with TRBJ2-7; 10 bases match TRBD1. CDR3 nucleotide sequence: TGCGCCAGCAGCCAGCACCCCGGGACAGGGGAGTACGAGCAGTACTTC. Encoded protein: CASSQHPGTGEYEQYF.